This TCR beta chain appears in the sequencing data of a study of brain T cells in children with intractable seizures. Study outcomes and limitations: Patients' HCMV serostatus was unknown; virus specificity rests on CDR3 similarity alone.

With regard to this clone: The antigen is not known.

V trimming: 7 bases; J trimming: 5 bases; junction bases outside the gene matches: 0. The CDR3 spans 12 residues. Germline-derived CDR1 and CDR2 are KGHDR and SFDVKD. Indicated time point: blood from clinic visit 5 months post-surgery; TSC patient then seizure free. Only cases whose brain tissue showed the highest T cell transcript signatures were sequenced. Sequencing was performed with immunoSEQ multiplex PCR; in TCRdb, only in-frame clones are kept and a portion is missing. There are about 320,000 clones in the sample; roughly 92% occur only once, and 5% to 7% lies in the top ten. The sample in question was peripheral blood, obtained 4 to 5 months after surgery. The chain has TRBV24-1 and TRBJ2-2; TRBD2 aligns across 7 bases. This sequence was found in a boy younger than two with tuberous sclerosis and intractable seizures. CDR3 in DNA: TGTGCCACCAGCGGGGGGACCGGGGAGCTGTTTTTT. It yields the protein CATSGGTGELFF.